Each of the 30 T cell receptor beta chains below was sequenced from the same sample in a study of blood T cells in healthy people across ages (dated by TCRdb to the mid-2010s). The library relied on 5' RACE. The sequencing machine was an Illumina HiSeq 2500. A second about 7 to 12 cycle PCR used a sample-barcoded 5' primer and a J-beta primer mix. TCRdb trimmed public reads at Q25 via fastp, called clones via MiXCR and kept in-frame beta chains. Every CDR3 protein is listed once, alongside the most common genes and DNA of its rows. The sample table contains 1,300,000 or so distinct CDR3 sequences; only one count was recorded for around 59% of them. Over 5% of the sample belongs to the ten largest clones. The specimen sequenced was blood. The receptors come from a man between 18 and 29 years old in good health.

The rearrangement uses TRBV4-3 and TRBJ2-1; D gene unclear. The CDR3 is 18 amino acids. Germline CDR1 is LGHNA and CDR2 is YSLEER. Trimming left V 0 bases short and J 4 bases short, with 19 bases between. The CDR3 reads CASSQDTFRKPFYNEQFF. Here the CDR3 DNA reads TGCGCCAGCAGCCAAGATACTTTCCGGAAACCGTTTTACAATGAGCAGTTCTTC.

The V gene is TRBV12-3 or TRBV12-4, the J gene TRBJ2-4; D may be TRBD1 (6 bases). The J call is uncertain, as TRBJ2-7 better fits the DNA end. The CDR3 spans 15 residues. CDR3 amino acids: CASSDRFEGRYEQYF. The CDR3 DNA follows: TGTGCCAGTTCTGACAGGTTTGAGGGCCGCTACGAGCAGTACTTC.

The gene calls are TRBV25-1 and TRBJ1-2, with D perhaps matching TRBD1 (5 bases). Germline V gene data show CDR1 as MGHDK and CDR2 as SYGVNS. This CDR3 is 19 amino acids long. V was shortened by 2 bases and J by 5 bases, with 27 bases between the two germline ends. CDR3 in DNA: TGTGCCAGCAGTGAAGAAGGGGCCGGGGAAGGCTTGAGACGGTATGGCTACACCTTC. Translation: CASSEEGAGEGLRRYGYTF.

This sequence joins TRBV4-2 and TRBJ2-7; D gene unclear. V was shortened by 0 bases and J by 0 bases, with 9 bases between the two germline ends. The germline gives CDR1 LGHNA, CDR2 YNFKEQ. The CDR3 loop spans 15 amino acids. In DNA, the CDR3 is TGTGCCAGCAGCCAAGAGTCACAATTCTCCTACGAGCAGTACTTC. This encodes CASSQESQFSYEQYF.

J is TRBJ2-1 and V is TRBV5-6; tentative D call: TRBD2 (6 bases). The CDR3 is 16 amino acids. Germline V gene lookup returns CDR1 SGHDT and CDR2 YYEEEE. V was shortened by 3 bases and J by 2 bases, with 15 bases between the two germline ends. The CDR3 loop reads CASSYTLLATYNEQFF. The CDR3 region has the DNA TGTGCCAGCAGCTACACCTTACTAGCTACCTACAATGAGCAGTTCTTC.

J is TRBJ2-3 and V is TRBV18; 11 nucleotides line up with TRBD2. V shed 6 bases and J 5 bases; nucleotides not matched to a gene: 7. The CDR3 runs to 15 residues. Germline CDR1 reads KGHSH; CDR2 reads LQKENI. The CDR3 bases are TGTGCCAGCTCGTCCACTAGCGGGGGAGGAGATACGCAGTATTTT. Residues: CASSSTSGGGDTQYF. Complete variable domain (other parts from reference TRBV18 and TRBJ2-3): NAGVMQNPRHLVRRRGQEARLRCSPMKGHSHVYWYRQLPEEGLKFMVYLQKENIIDESGMPKERFSAEFPKEGPSILRIQQVVRGDSAAYFCASSSTSGGGDTQYFGPGTRLTVL.

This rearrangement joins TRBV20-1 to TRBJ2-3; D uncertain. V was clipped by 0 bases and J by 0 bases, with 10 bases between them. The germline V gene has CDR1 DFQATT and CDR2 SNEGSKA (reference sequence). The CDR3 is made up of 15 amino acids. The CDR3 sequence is CSARDRRQSTDTQYF. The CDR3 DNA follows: TGCAGTGCTAGAGATCGACGGCAGAGCACAGATACGCAGTATTTT.

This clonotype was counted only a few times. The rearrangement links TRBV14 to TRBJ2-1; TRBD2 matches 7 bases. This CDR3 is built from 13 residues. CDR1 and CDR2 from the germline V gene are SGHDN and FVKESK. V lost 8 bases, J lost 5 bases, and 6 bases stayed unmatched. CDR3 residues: CASDQGGDNEQFF. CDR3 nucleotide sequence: TGTGCCAGCGACCAGGGAGGGGACAATGAGCAGTTCTTC.

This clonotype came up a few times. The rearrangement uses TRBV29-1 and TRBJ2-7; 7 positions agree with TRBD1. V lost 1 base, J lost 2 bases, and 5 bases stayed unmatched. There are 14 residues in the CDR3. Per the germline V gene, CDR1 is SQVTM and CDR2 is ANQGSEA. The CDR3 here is CSVEADRETYEQYF. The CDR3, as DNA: TGCAGCGTTGAAGCCGACAGGGAAACCTACGAGCAGTACTTC.

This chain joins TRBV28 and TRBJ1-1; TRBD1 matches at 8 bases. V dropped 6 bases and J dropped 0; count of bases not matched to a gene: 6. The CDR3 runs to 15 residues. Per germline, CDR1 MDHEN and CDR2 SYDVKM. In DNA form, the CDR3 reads TGTGCCAGCAGACCGACGGGACAGGTGAACACTGAAGCTTTCTTT. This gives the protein CASRPTGQVNTEAFF. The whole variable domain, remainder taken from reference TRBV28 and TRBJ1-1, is DVKVTQSSRYLVKRTGEKVFLECVQDMDHENMFWYRQDPGLGLRLIYFSYDVKMKEKGDIPEGYSVSREKKERFSLILESASTNQTSMYLCASRPTGQVNTEAFFGQGTRLTVV.

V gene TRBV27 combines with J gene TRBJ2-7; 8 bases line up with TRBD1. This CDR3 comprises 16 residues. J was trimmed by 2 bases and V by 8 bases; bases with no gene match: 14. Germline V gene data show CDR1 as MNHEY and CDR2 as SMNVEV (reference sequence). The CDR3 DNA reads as TGTGCCAGCCGTGTTGCCTGGACAGGGCGAACCTACGAGCAGTACTTC. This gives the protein CASRVAWTGRTYEQYF.

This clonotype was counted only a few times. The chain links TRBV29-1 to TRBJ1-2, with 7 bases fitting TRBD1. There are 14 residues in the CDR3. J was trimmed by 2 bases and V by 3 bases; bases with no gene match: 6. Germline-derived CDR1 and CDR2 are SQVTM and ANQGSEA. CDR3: CSVDGGRGNYGYTF. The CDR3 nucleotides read TGCAGCGTTGATGGTGGCAGGGGGAACTATGGCTACACCTTC.

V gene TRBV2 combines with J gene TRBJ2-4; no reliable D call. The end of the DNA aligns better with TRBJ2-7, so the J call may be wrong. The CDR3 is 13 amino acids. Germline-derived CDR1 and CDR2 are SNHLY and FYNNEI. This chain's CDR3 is CASSQVNVYEQYF. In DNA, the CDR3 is TGTGCCAGCAGTCAAGTTAATGTCTACGAGCAGTACTTC.

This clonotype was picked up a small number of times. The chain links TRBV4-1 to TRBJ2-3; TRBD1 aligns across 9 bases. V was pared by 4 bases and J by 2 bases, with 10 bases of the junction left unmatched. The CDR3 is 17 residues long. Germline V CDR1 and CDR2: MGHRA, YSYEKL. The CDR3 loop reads CASSPSGTGRVTDTQYF. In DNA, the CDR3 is TGCGCCAGCAGCCCCTCCGGGACAGGGAGGGTCACAGATACGCAGTATTTT.

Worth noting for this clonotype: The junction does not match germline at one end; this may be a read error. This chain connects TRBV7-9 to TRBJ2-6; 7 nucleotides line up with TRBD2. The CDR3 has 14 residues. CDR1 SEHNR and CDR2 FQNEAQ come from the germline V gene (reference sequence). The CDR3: CAIAGDSGANVLTF. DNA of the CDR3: TGCGCCATCGCGGGGGACTCTGGGGCCAACGTCCTGACTTTC. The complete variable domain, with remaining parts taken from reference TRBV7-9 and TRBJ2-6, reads DTGVSQNPRHKITKRGQNVTFRCDPISEHNRLYWYRQTLGQGPEFLTYFQNEAQLEKSRLLSDRFSAERPKGSFSTLEIQRTEQGDSAMYLCAIAGDSGANVLTFGAGSRLTVL.

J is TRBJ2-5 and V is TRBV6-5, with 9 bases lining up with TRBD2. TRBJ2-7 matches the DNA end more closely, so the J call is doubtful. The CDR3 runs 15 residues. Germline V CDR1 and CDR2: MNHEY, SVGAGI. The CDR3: CASRKIAGEGYEQYF. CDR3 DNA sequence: TGTGCCAGCAGAAAAATAGCGGGAGAGGGCTACGAGCAGTACTTC.

CDR3 sequence reads: CASSYDGGGATDTQYF. CDR3 bases: TGTGCCAGCAGTTACGATGGCGGGGGGGCAACAGATACGCAGTATTTT. This rearrangement joins TRBV6-6 to TRBJ2-3; TRBD2 matches at 9 bases. With 2 bases clipped from V and 3 bases from J, the junction kept 6 bases outside the gene matches. The CDR3 is 16 amino acids. Germline V gene lookup returns CDR1 MNHNY and CDR2 SVGAGI (reference sequence).

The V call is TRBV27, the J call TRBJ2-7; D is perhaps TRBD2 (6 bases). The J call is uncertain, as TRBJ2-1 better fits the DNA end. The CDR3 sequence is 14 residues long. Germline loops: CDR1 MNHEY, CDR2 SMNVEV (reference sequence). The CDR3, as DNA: TGTGCCAGCAGTTTCACTAGCCCCACCTGGGGGCAGTTCTTC. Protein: CASSFTSPTWGQFF.

In nucleotides, the CDR3 is TGTGCCATCAGTGACCAACTAGATACGCAGTATTTT. As protein: CAISDQLDTQYF. The chain joins TRBV10-3 to TRBJ2-3, with D unclear. This CDR3 spans 12 amino acids. CDR1 ENHRY and CDR2 SYGVKD come from the germline V gene. V was cut by 3 bases and J by 5 bases, with 6 bases left in between.

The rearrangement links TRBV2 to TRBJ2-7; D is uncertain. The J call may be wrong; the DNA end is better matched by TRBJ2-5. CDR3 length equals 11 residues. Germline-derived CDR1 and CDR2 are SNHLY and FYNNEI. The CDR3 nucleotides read TGTGCCAGCAAACCGGCGGAGACCCAGTACTTC. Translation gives CASKPAETQYF.

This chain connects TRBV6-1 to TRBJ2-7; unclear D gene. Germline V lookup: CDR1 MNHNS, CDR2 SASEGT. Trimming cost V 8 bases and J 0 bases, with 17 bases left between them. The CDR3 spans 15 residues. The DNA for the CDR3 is TGTGCCAGCCGGCTGAGCAGCGAAAGCTCCTACGAGCAGTACTTC. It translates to CASRLSSESSYEQYF.

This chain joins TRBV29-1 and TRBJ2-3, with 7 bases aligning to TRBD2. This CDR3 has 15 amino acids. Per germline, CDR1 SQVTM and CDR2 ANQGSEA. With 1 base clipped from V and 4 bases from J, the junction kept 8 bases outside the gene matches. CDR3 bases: TGCAGCGTTGAAGGGCTAGCGGTGGGGGCAGATACGCAGTATTTT. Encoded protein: CSVEGLAVGADTQYF.

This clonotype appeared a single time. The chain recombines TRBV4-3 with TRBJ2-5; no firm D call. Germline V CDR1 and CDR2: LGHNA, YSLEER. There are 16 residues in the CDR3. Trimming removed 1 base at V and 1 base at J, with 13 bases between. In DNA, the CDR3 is TGCGCCAGCAGCCAAGCTATAGGAGAATCCCAAGAGACCCAGTACTTC. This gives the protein CASSQAIGESQETQYF.

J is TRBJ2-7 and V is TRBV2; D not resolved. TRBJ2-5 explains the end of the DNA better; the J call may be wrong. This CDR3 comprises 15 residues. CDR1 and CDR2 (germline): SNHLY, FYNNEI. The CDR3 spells CASSVETPERETQYF. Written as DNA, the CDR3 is TGTGCCAGCAGTGTTGAGACACCTGAGAGGGAGACCCAGTACTTC.

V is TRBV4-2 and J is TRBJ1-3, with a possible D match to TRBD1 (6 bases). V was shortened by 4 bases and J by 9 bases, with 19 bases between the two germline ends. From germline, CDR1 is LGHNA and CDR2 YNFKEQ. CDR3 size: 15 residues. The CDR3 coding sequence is TGTGCCAGCAGCCCGGGGGATCCAGGGGCTACCACCATATATTTT. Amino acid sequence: CASSPGDPGATTIYF.

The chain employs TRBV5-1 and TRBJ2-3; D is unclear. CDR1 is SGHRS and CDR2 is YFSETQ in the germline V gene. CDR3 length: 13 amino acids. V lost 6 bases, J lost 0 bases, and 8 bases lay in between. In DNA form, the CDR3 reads TGCGCCAGCACAGTTCCTAGCACAGATACGCAGTATTTT. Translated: CASTVPSTDTQYF.

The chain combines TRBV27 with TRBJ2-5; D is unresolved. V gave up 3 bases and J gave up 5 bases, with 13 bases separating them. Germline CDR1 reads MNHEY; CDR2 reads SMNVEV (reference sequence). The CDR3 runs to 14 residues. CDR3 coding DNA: TGTGCCAGCAGTTTGATAGGGATGAGGGAGACCCAGTACTTC. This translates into CASSLIGMRETQYF.

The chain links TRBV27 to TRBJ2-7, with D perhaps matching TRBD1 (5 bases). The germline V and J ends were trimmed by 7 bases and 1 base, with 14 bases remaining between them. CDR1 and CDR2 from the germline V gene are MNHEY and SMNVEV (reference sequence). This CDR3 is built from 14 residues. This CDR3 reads CASNQWGGSYEQYF. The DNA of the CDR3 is TGTGCCAGCAATCAGTGGGGCGGTTCCTACGAGCAGTACTTC.

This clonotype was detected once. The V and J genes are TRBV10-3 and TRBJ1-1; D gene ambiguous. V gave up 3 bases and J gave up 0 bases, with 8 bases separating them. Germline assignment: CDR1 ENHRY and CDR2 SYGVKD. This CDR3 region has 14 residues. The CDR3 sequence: CAISEPTLNTEAFF. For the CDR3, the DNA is TGTGCCATCAGTGAACCGACACTGAACACTGAAGCTTTCTTT.

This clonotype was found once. CDR3 in DNA: TGTGCCAGTAGTACCCCGGGACATAACACCGGGGAGCTGTTTTTT. It encodes CASSTPGHNTGELFF. The chain recombines TRBV19 with TRBJ2-2; the D gene is possibly TRBD1 (6 bases). Trimming pared 4 bases from V and 2 bases from J, leaving 11 bases between. The CDR3 sequence is 15 residues long. Germline V gene lookup returns CDR1 LNHDA and CDR2 SQIVND (reference sequence).